Given below is one T cell receptor beta chain in context. The data stem from a study of blood T cell repertoires in COVID-19. Some clones are missing from TCRdb's copy, which holds only in-frame ones; the method was immunoSEQ multiplex PCR. The repertoire holds under 300,000 clones, with 75% to 90% as singletons. The sequenced sample was PBMCs or T cells enriched from blood (not recorded which). The sequence came from a woman in her thirties with acute COVID-19.

The CDR3 loop reads CASRAPRTRETDTQYF. The CDR3 bases are TGTGCCAGCAGGGCCCCTCGGACTAGAGAAACAGATACGCAGTATTTT. The gene calls are TRBV6-6 and TRBJ2-3, with 7 positions matching TRBD2. The trim removed 6 bases at V and 3 bases at J, leaving 12 bases unmatched. Germline values: CDR1 MNHNY, CDR2 SVGAGI (reference sequence). The CDR3 covers 16 residues.